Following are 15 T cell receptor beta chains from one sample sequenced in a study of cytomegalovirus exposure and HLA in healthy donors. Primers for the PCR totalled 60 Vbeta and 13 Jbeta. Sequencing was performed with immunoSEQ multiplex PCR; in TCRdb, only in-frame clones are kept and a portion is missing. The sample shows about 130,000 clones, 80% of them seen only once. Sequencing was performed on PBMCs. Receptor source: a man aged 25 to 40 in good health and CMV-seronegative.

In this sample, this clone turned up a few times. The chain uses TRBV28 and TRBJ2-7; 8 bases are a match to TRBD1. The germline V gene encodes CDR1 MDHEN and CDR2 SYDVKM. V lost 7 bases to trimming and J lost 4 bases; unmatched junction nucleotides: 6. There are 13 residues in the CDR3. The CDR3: CASTSNRGYEQYF. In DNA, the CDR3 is TGTGCCAGCACCTCCAACAGGGGGTACGAGCAGTACTTC.

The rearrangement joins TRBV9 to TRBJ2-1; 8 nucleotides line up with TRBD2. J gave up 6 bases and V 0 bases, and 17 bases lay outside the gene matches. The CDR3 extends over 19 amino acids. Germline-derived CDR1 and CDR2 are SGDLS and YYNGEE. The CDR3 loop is CASSVEGRVLAGGLNEQFF. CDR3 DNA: TGTGCCAGCAGCGTAGAGGGCCGAGTGTTGGCGGGAGGCCTCAATGAGCAGTTCTTC.

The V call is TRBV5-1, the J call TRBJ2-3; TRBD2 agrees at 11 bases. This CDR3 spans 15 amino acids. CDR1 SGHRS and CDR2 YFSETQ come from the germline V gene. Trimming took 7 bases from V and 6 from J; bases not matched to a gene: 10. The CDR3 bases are TGCGCCAGCTCCGTTAGCGGGAGGGCCGAGGATACGCAGTATTTT. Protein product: CASSVSGRAEDTQYF.

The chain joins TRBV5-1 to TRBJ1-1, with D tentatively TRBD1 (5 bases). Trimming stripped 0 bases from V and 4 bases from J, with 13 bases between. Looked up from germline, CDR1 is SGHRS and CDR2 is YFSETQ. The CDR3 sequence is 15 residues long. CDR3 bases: TGCGCCAGCAGCTTGGACAAATCGGGGGTCACTGAAGCTTTCTTT. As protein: CASSLDKSGVTEAFF.

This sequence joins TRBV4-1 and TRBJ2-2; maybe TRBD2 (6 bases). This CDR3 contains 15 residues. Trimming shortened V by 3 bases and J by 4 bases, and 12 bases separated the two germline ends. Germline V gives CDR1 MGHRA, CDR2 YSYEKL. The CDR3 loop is CASSHATGVTGELFF. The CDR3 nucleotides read TGCGCCAGCAGCCACGCGACGGGAGTCACCGGGGAGCTGTTTTTT.

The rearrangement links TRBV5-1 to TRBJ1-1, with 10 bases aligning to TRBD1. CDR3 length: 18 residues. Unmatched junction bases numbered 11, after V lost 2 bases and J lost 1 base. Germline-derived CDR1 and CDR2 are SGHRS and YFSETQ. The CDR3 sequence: CASSFRDRGLWGNTEAFF. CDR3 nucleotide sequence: TGCGCCAGCAGCTTCCGTGACAGGGGGCTTTGGGGGAACACTGAAGCTTTCTTT. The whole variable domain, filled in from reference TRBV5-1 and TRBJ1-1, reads KAGVTQTPRYLIKTRGQQVTLSCSPISGHRSVSWYQQTPGQGLQFLFEYFSETQRNKGNFPGRFSGRQFSNSRSEMNVSTLELGDSALYLCASSFRDRGLWGNTEAFFGQGTRLTVV.

The CDR3 protein is CASSDQGYEQYF. For the CDR3, the DNA is TGCGCCAGCAGCGACCAGGGTTACGAGCAGTACTTC. This chain connects TRBV5-1 to TRBJ2-7, with D perhaps matching TRBD1 (5 bases). V was cut by 4 bases and J by 4 bases, with 9 bases left in between. The length of the CDR3 is 12 residues. Germline V gene data show CDR1 as SGHRS and CDR2 as YFSETQ.

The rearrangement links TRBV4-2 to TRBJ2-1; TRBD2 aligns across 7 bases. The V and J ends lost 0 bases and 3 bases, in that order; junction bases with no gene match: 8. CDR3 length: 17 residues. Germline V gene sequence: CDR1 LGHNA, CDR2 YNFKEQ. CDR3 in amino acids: CASSQDMGSGNYNEQFF. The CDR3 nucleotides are TGTGCCAGCAGCCAAGATATGGGGAGCGGGAACTACAATGAGCAGTTCTTC.

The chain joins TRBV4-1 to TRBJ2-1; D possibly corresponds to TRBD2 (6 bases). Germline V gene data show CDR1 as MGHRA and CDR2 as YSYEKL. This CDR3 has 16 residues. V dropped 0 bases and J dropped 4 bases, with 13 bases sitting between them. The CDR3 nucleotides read TGCGCCAGCAGCCAAGATCGGAGGGACCTGTACAATGAGCAGTTCTTC. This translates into CASSQDRRDLYNEQFF.

The CDR3 spells CATSRERGTASEQYF. The CDR3 DNA follows: TGTGCCACCAGTCGAGAGAGGGGGACCGCGTCCGAGCAGTACTTC. V is TRBV15 and J is TRBJ2-7; TRBD1 is a possible D gene (6 bases). V was clipped by 6 bases and J by 6 bases, with 21 bases between them. The V gene's germline CDR1 is LNHNV and CDR2 YYDKDF (reference sequence). This CDR3 contains 15 residues.

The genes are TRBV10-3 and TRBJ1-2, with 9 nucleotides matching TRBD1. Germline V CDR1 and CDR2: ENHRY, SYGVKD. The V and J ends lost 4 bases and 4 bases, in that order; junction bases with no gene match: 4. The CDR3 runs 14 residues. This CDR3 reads CAISGTGDVYGYTF. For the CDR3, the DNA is TGTGCCATCAGTGGGACAGGGGACGTCTATGGCTACACCTTC.

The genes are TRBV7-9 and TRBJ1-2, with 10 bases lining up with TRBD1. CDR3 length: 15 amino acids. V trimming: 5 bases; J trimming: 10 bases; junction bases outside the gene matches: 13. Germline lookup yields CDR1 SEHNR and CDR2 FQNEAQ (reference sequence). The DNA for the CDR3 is TGTGCCAGCAGCCCCCAACTGGGGACAGGGGTTGTCTACACCTTC. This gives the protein CASSPQLGTGVVYTF.

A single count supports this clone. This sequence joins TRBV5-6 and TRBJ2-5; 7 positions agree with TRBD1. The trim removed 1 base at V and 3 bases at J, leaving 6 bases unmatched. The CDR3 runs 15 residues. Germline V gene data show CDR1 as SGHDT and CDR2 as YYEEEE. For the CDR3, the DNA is TGTGCCAGCAGCTTGCTCGAGACAGGGAAAGAGACCCAGTACTTC. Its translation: CASSLLETGKETQYF.

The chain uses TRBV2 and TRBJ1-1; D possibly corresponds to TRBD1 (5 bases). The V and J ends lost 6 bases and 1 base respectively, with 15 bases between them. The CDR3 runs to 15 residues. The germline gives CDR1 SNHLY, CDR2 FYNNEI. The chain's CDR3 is CASRPHGGANTEAFF. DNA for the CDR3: TGTGCCAGCAGGCCACACGGCGGGGCGAACACTGAAGCTTTCTTT.

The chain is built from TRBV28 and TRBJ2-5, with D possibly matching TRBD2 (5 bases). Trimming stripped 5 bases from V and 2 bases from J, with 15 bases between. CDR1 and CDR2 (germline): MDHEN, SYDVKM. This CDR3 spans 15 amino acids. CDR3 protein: CASSAAEGRQETQYF. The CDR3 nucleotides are TGTGCCAGCAGTGCAGCAGAGGGCCGGCAAGAGACCCAGTACTTC.